The 27 T cell receptor beta chains below were found in one sample sequenced in a study of shared clonotypes between healthy human individuals. The protocol was immunoSEQ multiplex PCR, while the TCRdb copy is restricted to in-frame clones and leaves out a portion. The table lists over 1.4 million clones, over 95% of them singletons. Source material: naive CD4+ T cells sorted from blood. Documented subset: CD45RA+ positively selected. These receptors were taken from a man aged 25 to 40 in good health.

The chain combines TRBV6-6 with TRBJ1-3; D may be TRBD1 (6 bases). Germline lookup yields CDR1 MNHNY and CDR2 SVGAGI (reference sequence). Trimming pared 2 bases from V and 10 bases from J, leaving 15 bases between. The CDR3 totals 14 residues. The CDR3, as DNA: TGTGCCAGCAGTTACCTTTTAGGGGGGAATACCATATATTTT. Translation: CASSYLLGGNTIYF.

This rearrangement joins TRBV7-2 to TRBJ2-7; D assignment may be TRBD1 or TRBD2 (5 bases each). The CDR3 length is 15 residues. V was cut by 5 bases and J by 0 bases, with 14 bases left in between. CDR1 is SGHTA and CDR2 is FQGNSA in the germline V gene. CDR3 bases: TGTGCCAGCAGCGCCTTAAAGGGGAGCTCCTACGAGCAGTACTTC. Amino acids: CASSALKGSSYEQYF.

The CDR3 nucleotides are TGTGCCAGCAGTGATACGCGGGACAGGGCGTCCTATAGCAATCAGCCCCAGCATTTT. Protein sequence: CASSDTRDRASYSNQPQHF. The chain links TRBV6-1 to TRBJ1-5; TRBD1 matches at 9 bases. The V gene's germline CDR1 is MNHNS and CDR2 SASEGT. The CDR3 spans 19 residues. V shed 3 bases and J 0 bases; nucleotides not matched to a gene: 12.

This rearrangement joins TRBV6-1 to TRBJ2-7; 10 bases are a match to TRBD1. The CDR3 spans 16 residues. Trimming at V came to 1 base and at J to 3 bases, leaving 6 bases not matched to a gene. In germline, CDR1 is MNHNS, CDR2 SASEGT. The CDR3 protein is CASSEVGQGFVYEQYF. CDR3 coding DNA: TGTGCCAGCAGTGAAGTGGGACAGGGGTTTGTCTACGAGCAGTACTTC.

This chain joins TRBV6-5 and TRBJ2-3; a weak D match, TRBD2 (6 bases). The CDR3 spans 14 residues. Germline CDR1 MNHEY, CDR2 SVGAGI. V gave up 6 bases and J gave up 0 bases, with 10 bases separating them. The CDR3 bases are TGTGCCAGCAGACCGGGACTTAGCACAGATACGCAGTATTTT. Its protein product is CASRPGLSTDTQYF.

The chain recombines TRBV7-7 with TRBJ2-7; 8 bases agree with TRBD1. V dropped 5 bases and J dropped 5; count of bases not matched to a gene: 8. Germline V gene lookup returns CDR1 SSHAT and CDR2 FNYEAQ (reference sequence). CDR3 size: 14 residues. The CDR3: CASSLFGQGHEQYF. The CDR3 nucleotides read TGTGCCAGCAGCCTTTTCGGACAGGGACACGAGCAGTACTTC.

This chain joins TRBV6-5 and TRBJ2-7, with D possibly matching TRBD1 (5 bases). Deletions cut 6 bases from V and 0 bases from J, with 9 bases between. The germline CDR1 and CDR2 sequences are MNHEY and SVGAGI. This CDR3 has 13 amino acids. This CDR3 is CASRDTGSYEQYF. CDR3 in DNA: TGTGCCAGCAGGGATACAGGCTCCTACGAGCAGTACTTC.

The chain recombines TRBV5-1 with TRBJ2-7, with 8 bases matching TRBD1. V shed 4 bases, J shed 2 bases, and the junction held 5 bases outside the gene matches. The CDR3 runs to 14 residues. Looked up from germline, CDR1 is SGHRS and CDR2 is YFSETQ. The CDR3 protein is CASSPTGEAYEQYF. The CDR3 bases are TGCGCCAGCAGCCCGACAGGGGAGGCCTACGAGCAGTACTTC.

Concerning this clone itself: The junction and the germline gene differ at one end; a read error may be behind it. J is TRBJ2-7 and V is TRBV30; D may be TRBD2 (5 bases). CDR3 length: 12 residues. The germline V gene encodes CDR1 GTSNPN and CDR2 SVGIG (reference sequence). This CDR3 is CAGSASSYEQYF. CDR3 nucleotides: TGTGCCGGGAGCGCCAGCTCCTACGAGCAGTACTTC.

This chain links TRBV19 with TRBJ2-6, with TRBD1 matching over 11 bases. The CDR3 runs 17 residues. Germline values: CDR1 LNHDA, CDR2 SQIVND (reference sequence). The ends lost 4 bases at V and 0 bases at J; junction bases unmatched: 2. In nucleotides, the CDR3 is TGTGCCAGTAGTAGAGGACAGGGGGCCTCTGGGGCCAACGTCCTGACTTTC. Amino acids: CASSRGQGASGANVLTF.

This chain connects TRBV2 to TRBJ1-5; 7 bases fit TRBD1. The CDR3 length is 13 residues. Trimming at V came to 7 bases and at J to 4 bases, leaving 4 bases not matched to a gene. Germline V CDR1 and CDR2: SNHLY, FYNNEI. CDR3 loop: CASTDRANQPQHF. CDR3 coding DNA: TGTGCCAGCACCGACAGGGCTAATCAGCCCCAGCATTTT.

This rearrangement joins TRBV7-8 to TRBJ1-2; possibly TRBD1 for D (6 bases). The CDR3 extends over 15 amino acids. The germline V and J ends were trimmed by 4 bases and 8 bases, with 20 bases remaining between them. Germline V CDR1 and CDR2: SGHVS, FQNEAQ. CDR3 sequence (DNA): TGTGCCAGCAGCTCCAATCCGGACAGACCTGGGGGCTACACCTTC. This gives the protein CASSSNPDRPGGYTF.

The V and J genes are TRBV7-9 and TRBJ2-1; TRBD2 is a possible D gene (6 bases). From germline, CDR1 is SEHNR and CDR2 FQNEAQ (reference sequence). The germline V and J ends were trimmed by 1 base and 4 bases, with 11 bases remaining between them. This CDR3 region has 15 residues. The CDR3 spells CASSLGLAFYNEQFF. The CDR3 DNA follows: TGTGCCAGCAGCTTAGGGCTAGCGTTTTACAATGAGCAGTTCTTC.

The chain joins TRBV2 to TRBJ1-1; D remains unclear. V was shortened by 6 bases and J by 1 base, with 15 bases between the two germline ends. The V gene's germline CDR1 is SNHLY and CDR2 FYNNEI. The CDR3 has 15 residues. The DNA of the CDR3 is TGTGCCAGCAGCCCTAGATGGACCGCGAACACTGAAGCTTTCTTT. Its protein product is CASSPRWTANTEAFF.

V gene TRBV5-6 combines with J gene TRBJ1-1; the D gene is possibly TRBD1 (5 bases). This CDR3 spans 14 amino acids. Germline V lookup: CDR1 SGHDT, CDR2 YYEEEE. V gave up 7 bases and J gave up 3 bases, with 16 bases separating them. CDR3 coding DNA: TGTGCCAGCGGACGGGGCCAGAGGGACACTGAAGCTTTCTTT. Encoded protein: CASGRGQRDTEAFF. The variable domain in full, completed from reference TRBV5-6 and TRBJ1-1, reads DAGVTQSPTHLIKTRGQQVTLRCSPKSGHDTVSWYQQALGQGPQFIFQYYEEEERQRGNFPDRFSGHQFPNYSSELNVNALLLGDSALYLCASGRGQRDTEAFFGQGTRLTVV.

The rearrangement links TRBV4-1 to TRBJ2-3; TRBD2 is a possible D gene (7 bases). The V gene lost 6 bases and the J gene lost 3 bases, with 13 bases spanning the gap. CDR1 MGHRA and CDR2 YSYEKL come from the germline V gene. CDR3 length: 14 amino acids. CDR3 amino acids: CASRRGRATDTQYF. The CDR3 region has the DNA TGCGCCAGCAGGAGGGGGAGGGCGACAGATACGCAGTATTTT.

This clone occurred once. This sequence joins TRBV2 and TRBJ2-3; D unclear. The V and J ends lost 7 bases and 3 bases respectively, with 17 bases between them. Germline CDR1 reads SNHLY; CDR2 reads FYNNEI. The CDR3 runs 15 residues. The CDR3 DNA is TGTGCCAGCAATAGAAAACTAACGGCGACAGATACGCAGTATTTT. Translating gives CASNRKLTATDTQYF.

This chain connects TRBV9 to TRBJ2-5, with 10 bases matching TRBD2. The CDR3 is 15 amino acids. The germline V gene encodes CDR1 SGDLS and CDR2 YYNGEE. Trimming cost V 4 bases and J 2 bases; bases outside gene matches: 5. The chain's CDR3 is CASSIGLAVQETQYF. The CDR3 DNA is TGTGCCAGCAGCATAGGACTAGCGGTTCAAGAGACCCAGTACTTC.

The J gene is TRBJ2-3, the V gene TRBV6-1; tentative D call: TRBD2 (5 bases). Deletions cut 8 bases from V and 9 bases from J, with 12 bases between. This CDR3 comprises 11 residues. In germline, CDR1 is MNHNS, CDR2 SASEGT. CDR3 sequence: CASADSRTQYF. CDR3 DNA sequence: TGTGCCAGCGCGGACTCGAGAACGCAGTATTTT.

This rearrangement joins TRBV7-6 to TRBJ2-7; the D gene is possibly TRBD2 (6 bases). Trimming removed 3 bases at V and 7 bases at J, with 22 bases between. The CDR3 totals 16 residues. Germline CDR1 and CDR2: SGHVS and FNYEAQ. CDR3 residues: CASSLEGATLLGEQYF. The CDR3 DNA sequence: TGTGCCAGCAGCTTGGAGGGAGCCACCTTGTTGGGGGAGCAGTACTTC.

This chain joins TRBV5-1 and TRBJ2-1; 10 nucleotides align to TRBD2. Germline CDR1 reads SGHRS; CDR2 reads YFSETQ. V was pared by 0 bases and J by 8 bases, with 5 bases of the junction left unmatched. The CDR3 has 15 amino acids. CDR3 amino acids: CASSLDSSGSYEQFF. The CDR3 DNA reads as TGCGCCAGCAGCTTGGATTCTAGCGGGAGTTATGAGCAGTTCTTC.

This clone was seen only once. The gene calls are TRBV29-1 and TRBJ2-4; D is tentatively TRBD1 or TRBD2 (5 bases each). The CDR3 is 14 amino acids. Trimming left V 6 bases short and J 3 bases short, with 15 bases between. The germline CDR1 and CDR2 sequences are SQVTM and ANQGSEA. The CDR3 DNA reads TGCAGCGTCTCGGGGCTGGGGAGCAAAAACATTCAGTACTTC. Protein: CSVSGLGSKNIQYF.

V usage is TRBV21-1 and J usage is TRBJ1-1. TRBV21-1 is given as a pseudogene. The CDR3 is 12 residues long. The CDR3: CASSTRNTEAFF. CDR3 nucleotide sequence: TGTGCCAGCAGCACTCGAAACACTGAAGCTTTCTTT.

In the case of this clone: Other DNA sequences of this sample code for an identical CDR3. This sequence joins TRBV5-4 and TRBJ2-5, with 7 bases aligning to TRBD1. V was clipped by 0 bases and J by 5 bases; unmatched bases: 1. Per the germline V gene, CDR1 is SGHNT and CDR2 is YYREEE (reference sequence). This CDR3 is 13 amino acids long. The CDR3 bases are TGTGCCAGCAGCTTGGACAGGGGTGAGACCCAGTACTTC. Protein product: CASSLDRGETQYF.

This chain connects TRBV4-1 to TRBJ2-3, with D perhaps TRBD2 (6 bases). This CDR3 has 20 residues. The germline V and J ends were trimmed by 4 bases and 3 bases, with 29 bases remaining between them. Looked up from germline, CDR1 is MGHRA and CDR2 is YSYEKL. DNA for the CDR3: TGCGCCAGCAGCCTTGAAGCCTGGAGAGGGACTTTCGGAAAAACAGATACGCAGTATTTT. Translation: CASSLEAWRGTFGKTDTQYF.

This sequence joins TRBV29-1 and TRBJ1-3, with 8 bases that match TRBD1. The V gene's germline CDR1 is SQVTM and CDR2 ANQGSEA. V lost 7 bases and J lost 1; bases outside the gene matches: 3. This CDR3 is 13 amino acids long. CDR3 in amino acids: CSAGTGSGNTIYF. The CDR3 DNA reads as TGCAGCGCTGGGACAGGATCTGGAAACACCATATATTTT.

This clone was picked up one time. The V gene is TRBV30, the J gene TRBJ1-2; no clear D. Germline-derived CDR1 and CDR2 are GTSNPN and SVGIG (reference sequence). The CDR3 loop spans 13 amino acids. V lost 0 bases and J lost 7, with 12 bases in between. The CDR3 DNA reads TGTGCCTGGAGTGTACTAGAGGCCGGTGGCTACACCTTC. Protein product: CAWSVLEAGGYTF.